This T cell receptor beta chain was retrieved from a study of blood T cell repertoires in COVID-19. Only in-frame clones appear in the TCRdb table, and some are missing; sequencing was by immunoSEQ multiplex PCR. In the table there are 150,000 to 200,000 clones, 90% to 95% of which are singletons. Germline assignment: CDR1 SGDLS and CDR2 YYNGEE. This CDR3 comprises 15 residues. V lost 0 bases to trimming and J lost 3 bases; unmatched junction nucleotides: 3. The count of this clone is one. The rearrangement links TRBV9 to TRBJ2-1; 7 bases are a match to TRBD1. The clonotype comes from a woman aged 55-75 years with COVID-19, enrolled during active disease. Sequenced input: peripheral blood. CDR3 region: CASSVGQGVYNEQFF. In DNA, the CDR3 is TGTGCCAGCAGCGTAGGGCAGGGGGTCTACAATGAGCAGTTCTTC.